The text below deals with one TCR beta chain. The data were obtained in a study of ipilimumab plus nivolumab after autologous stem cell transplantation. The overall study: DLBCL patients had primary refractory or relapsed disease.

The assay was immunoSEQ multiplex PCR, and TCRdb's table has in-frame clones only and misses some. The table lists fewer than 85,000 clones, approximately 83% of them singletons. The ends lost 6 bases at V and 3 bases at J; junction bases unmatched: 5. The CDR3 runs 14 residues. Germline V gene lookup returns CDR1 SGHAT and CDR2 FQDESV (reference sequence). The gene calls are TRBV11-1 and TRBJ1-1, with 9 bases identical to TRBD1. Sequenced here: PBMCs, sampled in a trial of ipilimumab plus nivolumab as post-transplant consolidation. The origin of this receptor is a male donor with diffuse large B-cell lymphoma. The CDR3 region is CASREQGAYTEAFF. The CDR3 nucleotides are TGTGCCAGCAGGGAACAGGGGGCTTACACTGAAGCTTTCTTT.